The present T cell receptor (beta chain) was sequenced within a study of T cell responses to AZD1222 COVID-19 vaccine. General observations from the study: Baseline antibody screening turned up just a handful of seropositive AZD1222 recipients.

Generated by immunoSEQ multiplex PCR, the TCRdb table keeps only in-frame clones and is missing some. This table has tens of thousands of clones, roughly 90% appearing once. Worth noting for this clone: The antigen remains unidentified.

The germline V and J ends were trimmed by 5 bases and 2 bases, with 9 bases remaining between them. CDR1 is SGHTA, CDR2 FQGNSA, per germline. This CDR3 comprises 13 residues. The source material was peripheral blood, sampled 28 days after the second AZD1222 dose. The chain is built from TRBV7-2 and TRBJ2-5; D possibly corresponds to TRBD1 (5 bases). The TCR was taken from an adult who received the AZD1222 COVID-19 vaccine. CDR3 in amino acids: CASSHDSQETQYF. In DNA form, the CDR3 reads TGTGCCAGCAGCCACGACAGTCAAGAGACCCAGTACTTC.